Reported below is one T cell receptor beta chain. The data derive from a study of blood T cell repertoires in COVID-19. Produced via immunoSEQ multiplex PCR; TCRdb's table is partial and in-frame only. The sample contains 150,000 to 200,000 clones, about 87% of which appear only once. In germline, CDR1 is MNHEY, CDR2 SVGAGI. V trimming: 7 bases; J trimming: 8 bases; junction bases outside the gene matches: 10. This CDR3 region has 15 residues. This TCR was recovered from a man between 18 and 35 years old with active or convalescent COVID-19. V gene TRBV6-5 combines with J gene TRBJ2-1; 11 bases are a match to TRBD2. Sequences were obtained from peripheral blood. In DNA form, the CDR3 reads TGTGCCAGCACTCGCCCCGGGACTAGCGGCTATGAGCAGTTCTTC. It specifies CASTRPGTSGYEQFF.